A single sample is the source of the 25 T cell receptor beta chains below, sequenced in a study of T cells after yellow fever vaccination. TCRdb called the 5' RACE reads again in MiXCR, with one record for every CDR3 protein. The sample holds 620,000 or so distinct CDR3 sequences; roughly 12% are singletons and the top ten take under 15%. Sequencing used PBMCs, obtained on the day of the yellow fever booster vaccination. Source of these receptors: a young man who received the YFV17D yellow fever vaccine.

V and J are TRBV4-3 and TRBJ2-7; weak D call: TRBD2 (6 bases). The CDR3 spans 17 residues. The V gene lost 0 bases and the J gene lost 4 bases, with 19 bases spanning the gap. CDR1 and CDR2 (germline): LGHNA, YSLEER. The DNA of the CDR3 is TGCGCCAGCAGCCAAGATGTGCCTCGGCGGGAACGATACGAGCAGTACTTC. It is translated as CASSQDVPRRERYEQYF.

This clonotype was recorded a few times. V is TRBV9 and J is TRBJ2-6; D remains unclear. The CDR3 is 16 amino acids. The germline V gene encodes CDR1 SGDLS and CDR2 YYNGEE. V shed 5 bases and J shed 2 bases, with 14 bases lying between them. This CDR3 reads CASSVKKPAGANVLTF. The CDR3 DNA follows: TGTGCCAGCAGTGTGAAAAAGCCCGCTGGGGCCAACGTCCTGACTTTC.

This clonotype was picked up many times. This chain connects TRBV20-1 to TRBJ1-4, with 7 bases matching TRBD1. CDR3 length equals 17 residues. Looked up from germline, CDR1 is DFQATT and CDR2 is SNEGSKA (reference sequence). Trimming cost V 1 base and J 10 bases; bases outside gene matches: 18. The CDR3 region is CSARGRQGVIRAGKLFF. CDR3 coding DNA: TGCAGTGCTAGAGGGCGGCAGGGGGTAATCCGGGCGGGAAAACTGTTTTTT.

With respect to this clonotype: A read error is possible here, since a much larger clone lies one base away. This chain uses TRBV6-2 or TRBV6-3 with TRBJ2-7; D remains unclear. Germline CDR1 MNHEY, CDR2 SVGEGT. The CDR3 is 11 amino acids. V lost 4 bases and J 6 bases, leaving 7 bases between the germline ends. In DNA, the CDR3 is TGTGCCAGCAGTTCCCTCTTCGAGCAGTACTTC. It yields the protein CASSSLFEQYF.

Ten or more counts support this clonotype. This sequence joins TRBV30 and TRBJ1-4, with a weak D call TRBD1 (6 bases). The CDR3 is 12 residues long. V was pared by 2 bases and J by 9 bases, with 10 bases between. The germline V gene has CDR1 GTSNPN and CDR2 SVGIG (reference sequence). CDR3 amino acids: CAWSPQGQKLFF. In DNA form, the CDR3 reads TGTGCCTGGAGTCCGCAGGGGCAAAAACTGTTTTTT.

The chain carries TRBV6-2 or TRBV6-3 and TRBJ2-7, with 9 bases that match TRBD2. The J segment lost 0 bases and the V segment lost 6 bases, leaving 15 bases of the junction unmatched. Germline loops: CDR1 MNHEY, CDR2 SVGEGT. There are 18 residues in the CDR3. The CDR3 bases are TGTGCCAGCAGCATAAAATGGAGCGGGAGGCCGAGCTCCTACGAGCAGTACTTC. This encodes CASSIKWSGRPSSYEQYF.

This clonotype was counted many times. The chain links TRBV29-1 to TRBJ2-7; D is ambiguous. Between the trimmed V and J ends, which lost 7 bases and 5 bases, there was a span of 15 bases. This CDR3 has 12 residues. Germline CDR1 reads SQVTM; CDR2 reads ANQGSEA. CDR3 DNA: TGCAGCGCCGGCTCTCAGAGGAACGAGCAGTACTTC. This sequence encodes CSAGSQRNEQYF.

This clonotype was counted at least ten times. V gene TRBV4-3 combines with J gene TRBJ2-7; 10 bases line up with TRBD2. The CDR3 contains 16 residues. Losses at the gene ends were 0 bases for V and 3 bases for J; bases not matched to a gene: 5. Looked up from germline, CDR1 is LGHNA and CDR2 is YSLEER. The CDR3 DNA is TGCGCCAGCAGCCAAGAAGAGCGGGAGGGAGGCTACGAGCAGTACTTC. Encoded protein: CASSQEEREGGYEQYF.

There are a few counts of this clonotype. This sequence may be a read error, since a much larger clone differs from it by one base. The chain joins TRBV27 to TRBJ2-5, with D perhaps matching TRBD2 (6 bases). This CDR3 has 20 amino acids. V lost 5 bases and J lost 5, with 33 bases in between. Germline CDR1 reads MNHEY; CDR2 reads SMNVEV (reference sequence). The CDR3 reads CASSPQRVGLAPNPQETQYF. The CDR3 region has the DNA TGTGCCAGCAGTCCCCAGCGGGTGGGCTTAGCGCCAAACCCCCAGGAGACCCAGTACTTC.

Written as DNA, the CDR3 is TGTGCCAGCAGCTGGAACCAGGGGAACACTGAAGCTTTCTTT. This translates into CASSWNQGNTEAFF. The chain links TRBV5-4 to TRBJ1-1, with a tentative D call TRBD1 (5 bases). The CDR3 runs to 14 residues. The germline CDR1 and CDR2 sequences are SGHNT and YYREEE (reference sequence). Trimming shortened V by 3 bases and J by 1 base, and 10 bases separated the two germline ends.

This chain connects TRBV20-1 to TRBJ1-2; 8 bases match TRBD1. Trimming cost V 1 base and J 5 bases; bases outside gene matches: 12. Germline V gives CDR1 DFQATT, CDR2 SNEGSKA (reference sequence). This CDR3 is built from 16 residues. As DNA, the CDR3 is TGCAGTGCTAGAGTACAAGATCGGACAGGGACTTATGGCTACACCTTC. This encodes CSARVQDRTGTYGYTF.

This clonotype appeared many times. The V and J genes are TRBV7-2 and TRBJ2-3; the D is unclear. Trimming stripped 6 bases from V and 4 bases from J, with 5 bases between. The CDR3 sequence is 11 residues long. Germline V gives CDR1 SGHTA, CDR2 FQGNSA. In DNA form, the CDR3 reads TGTGCCAGCAGGAGAGCAGATACGCAGTATTTT. Amino acids: CASRRADTQYF.

The J gene is TRBJ2-7, the V gene TRBV12-3 or TRBV12-4, with D uncertain. The CDR3 runs 14 residues. V was pared by 3 bases and J by 2 bases, with 11 bases between. Here the CDR3 DNA reads TGTGCCAGCAGTTTGGATTTGGATCCCTACGAGCAGTACTTC. Its protein product is CASSLDLDPYEQYF.

The chain combines TRBV2 with TRBJ2-2; TRBD1 might be the D (6 bases). Germline CDR1 reads SNHLY; CDR2 reads FYNNEI. V was trimmed by 4 bases and J by 1 base, leaving 13 bases between them. The CDR3 contains 16 residues. CDR3 residues: CASSGSRTVNTGELFF. The CDR3 DNA is TGTGCCAGCAGTGGATCCCGGACAGTGAACACCGGGGAGCTGTTTTTT. The whole variable domain, filled in from reference TRBV2 and TRBJ2-2, reads EPEVTQTPSHQVTQMGQEVILRCVPISNHLYFYWYRQILGQKVEFLVSFYNNEISEKSEIFDDQFSVERPDGSNFTLKIRSTKLEDSAMYFCASSGSRTVNTGELFFGEGSRLTVL.

A few counts support this clonotype. The V call is TRBV7-2, the J call TRBJ2-5; 7 bases match TRBD2. The CDR3 is made up of 14 amino acids. CDR1 is SGHTA and CDR2 is FQGNSA in the germline V gene. Germline trimming cut 10 bases from V and 4 bases from J; bases unmatched to any gene: 12. The CDR3 DNA follows: TGTGCCACCTTCCTACCGGGGGGAACAGAGACCCAGTACTTC. Its protein is CATFLPGGTETQYF.

The V call is TRBV7-2, the J call TRBJ2-1, with 7 bases that match TRBD2. With 1 base clipped from V and 4 bases from J, the junction kept 4 bases outside the gene matches. The germline gives CDR1 SGHTA, CDR2 FQGNSA. The CDR3 is 15 amino acids. The chain's CDR3 is CASSLGREEYNEQFF. Here the CDR3 DNA reads TGTGCCAGCAGCTTAGGACGGGAGGAGTACAATGAGCAGTTCTTC.

There are a few counts of this clonotype. The chain joins TRBV7-9 to TRBJ1-1; possibly TRBD1 for D (5 bases). CDR1 and CDR2 (germline): SEHNR, FQNEAQ (reference sequence). The CDR3 has 14 amino acids. V lost 4 bases, J lost 1 base, and 10 bases lay in between. The CDR3 spells CASSYIRENTEAFF. The CDR3 DNA reads TGTGCCAGCAGCTACATCAGGGAGAACACTGAAGCTTTCTTT.

The chain joins TRBV19 to TRBJ2-5; 7 bases are shared with TRBD2. The CDR3 loop spans 16 amino acids. V shed 4 bases and J 0 bases; nucleotides not matched to a gene: 8. CDR1 LNHDA and CDR2 SQIVND come from the germline V gene (reference sequence). This CDR3 is CASSNRLAAYQETQYF. CDR3 nucleotides: TGTGCCAGTAGTAACCGTCTAGCGGCGTACCAAGAGACCCAGTACTTC. The complete variable domain, with remaining parts taken from reference TRBV19 and TRBJ2-5, reads DGGITQSPKYLFRKEGQNVTLSCEQNLNHDAMYWYRQDPGQGLRLIYYSQIVNDFQKGDIAEGYSVSREKKESFPLTVTSAQKNPTAFYLCASSNRLAAYQETQYFGPGTRLLVL.

In its sample, this clonotype was seen a few times. As DNA, the CDR3 is TGCGCCAGCAGCTCCGTAAGCGAAGCTGAAGCTTTCTTT. Its protein product is CASSSVSEAEAFF. V and J are TRBV4-1 and TRBJ1-1, with D uncertain. CDR1 is MGHRA and CDR2 is YSYEKL in the germline V gene. V lost 5 bases, J lost 6 bases, and 13 bases lay in between. This CDR3 is built from 13 residues.

CDR3 nucleotides: TGTGCCAGCAGCTCGGGACAGGGGAACTACAATGAGCAGTTCTTC. Protein: CASSSGQGNYNEQFF. The J gene is TRBJ2-1, the V gene TRBV5-6; 10 nucleotides agree with TRBD1. From germline, CDR1 is SGHDT and CDR2 YYEEEE. The CDR3 loop spans 15 amino acids. The junction had 3 bases not matched to a gene; V was cut back by 3 bases and J by 3 bases.

The rearrangement joins TRBV5-6 to TRBJ2-3; D possibly corresponds to TRBD2 (6 bases). Between the trimmed V and J ends, which lost 4 bases and 3 bases, there was a span of 12 bases. Germline lookup yields CDR1 SGHDT and CDR2 YYEEEE. This CDR3 has 14 residues. The CDR3 sequence: CASSPGVVTDTQYF. The CDR3 bases are TGTGCCAGCAGCCCGGGGGTTGTAACAGATACGCAGTATTTT.

This clonotype was detected only a few times. The V gene is TRBV20-1, the J gene TRBJ2-1, with D perhaps TRBD2 (6 bases). The CDR3 contains 15 residues. The V end lost 3 bases, the J end lost 6 bases, and 18 bases lay between the germline ends. In germline, CDR1 is DFQATT, CDR2 SNEGSKA (reference sequence). For the CDR3, the DNA is TGCAGTGCTAGGACTTTGGGGGGTTTCTCCAATGAGCAGTTCTTC. Its protein product is CSARTLGGFSNEQFF.

The table lists this clonotype with a few counts. The rearrangement joins TRBV7-9 to TRBJ2-3; D may be TRBD2 (5 bases). CDR1 is SEHNR, CDR2 FQNEAQ, per germline (reference sequence). Trimming removed 4 bases from V and 10 bases from J, with 9 bases in between. The length of the CDR3 is 11 residues. CDR3 coding DNA: TGTGCCAGCAGCTCGGGATCGGCGCAGTATTTT. It yields the protein CASSSGSAQYF.

This clonotype was counted a few times. Without the conserved terminal phenylalanine or tryptophan, this CDR3 likely stems from a read error. The DNA is left out, because the CDR3 cannot be placed on it with certainty; the CDR3 is given as TCRdb lists it. The genes are TRBV6-1 and TRBJ2-1; TRBD2, the table's D call, lacks a check against the DNA. The CDR3 adds up to 12 amino acids, both ends counted. CDR1 and CDR2 (germline): MNHNS, SASEGT. The CDR3 spells CASSEAHGSGRV.

The rearrangement joins TRBV5-1 to TRBJ2-2; D is possibly TRBD1 (5 bases). V lost 9 bases and J lost 0, with 15 bases in between. CDR3 length equals 15 residues. Germline V gene lookup returns CDR1 SGHRS and CDR2 YFSETQ. Here the CDR3 reads CATPAPRANTGELFF. CDR3 nucleotide sequence: TGCGCCACCCCAGCTCCCAGGGCGAACACCGGGGAGCTGTTTTTT.